This T cell receptor (beta chain) was identified during a study (dated by TCRdb to between 2014 and 2016). In terms of the full investigation: Whether tumor-infiltrating Tregs in breast cancer are recruited from blood Tregs or converted in situ from other CD4+ T cell subsets was tested.

Measured from the cysteine to the phenylalanine, the CDR3 is 15 residues long. Only the CDR3 region is kept as DNA, spanning 45 bases read in frame from base 1. V loses 3 bases, J loses 0 bases, and the germline ends lie 11 bases apart. CDR1 MNHNS and CDR2 SASEGT are derived from the germline V gene. Results and caveats for the whole study, not just this receptor: Rather than covering whole repertoires, validation in the larger cohort was restricted to a single TCR beta V-J rearrangement. Tumor memory CD4+ T cell TCR gene usage clustered with blood and lymph node memory CD4+ cells and lymph node naive CD4+ cells. Tumor-infiltrating Treg TCR alpha and beta sequences overlapped most with tumor naive CD4+ T cells, then with blood naive CD4+ T cells.

Full-length TCR variable regions were amplified by 5' RACE PCR using constant-region reverse primers, and then by semi-nested PCR using Nested Universal Primer A. The ReliaPrep RNA Cell Miniprep System was used to extract total RNA, which was then reverse transcribed into 5'RACE-ready cDNA with the SMARTer RACE 5'/3' Kit. An Illumina MiSeq was used to sequence the full-length TCR alpha and beta libraries, which had been barcoded with multiplex adaptors. Per the original workflow: Sequencing data were pooled across the five patients for each of nine subset-tissue groups and compared by unsupervised clustering of TCR gene usage. Repertoire similarity was calculated with the Morisita-Horn index, weighting shared sequences by their contribution to each repertoire. The public sequencing data were trimmed at Q25 with fastp and processed into clonotypes with MiXCR by TCRdb, which kept only in-frame beta chains. Rows are unified per CDR3 protein, each entry keeping the most common DNA and genes. The V and J calls reflect TCRdb's pipeline rather than the authors' work. Present in this sample are roughly 30,000 distinct CDR3 sequences, around 27% of which were seen just once. The ten biggest clones cover 2.3% of the sample.

This clonotype occurred a few times. Its antigen is currently not known. Base quality data are lacking; no much larger clone is found one base away. Cells that were CD4+CD25+CD127-/low were the ones isolated as Tregs. Tregs, naive and memory CD4+ T cells from tumor, blood and ipsilateral draining lymph nodes of a few breast cancer patients underwent full-length TCR alpha and beta sequencing. Tumor tissue, along with lymph nodes from ipsilateral axillary dissection, was perfused with PBS, minced, and then digested using collagenase I and hyaluronidase. Sorted cell populations were confirmed by FACS to exceed 90% purity.

Sequencing input: tumor-infiltrating Tregs sorted from the breast tumor. This receptor chain uses TRBV6-1 and TRBJ1-2, with TRBD1 as a weak D call on 5 bases. This TCR derives from a female donor with breast cancer. The CDR3: CASSDPGFANYGYTF. The DNA sequence is as follows: TGTGCCAGCAGTGACCCAGGGTTCGCTAACTATGGCTACACCTTC.